Below are 20 T cell receptor beta chains sequenced from a single sample in a study of shared clonotypes between healthy human individuals. Only in-frame clones appear in the TCRdb table, and some are missing; sequencing was by immunoSEQ multiplex PCR. The repertoire holds approximately 1.5 million clones, with around 98% as singletons. What was sequenced was naive CD4+ T cells sorted from blood. Specified subset: CD45RA+ positively selected. All receptors derive from a man aged 30-40 years in good health.

The CDR3 nucleotides are TGCAGCGTTGAATGGTCAGGGCGTGCAGATACGCAGTATTTT. This sequence encodes CSVEWSGRADTQYF. This chain joins TRBV29-1 and TRBJ2-3; TRBD1 might be the D (5 bases). Germline V CDR1 and CDR2: SQVTM, ANQGSEA. Deletions cut 2 bases from V and 4 bases from J, with 13 bases between. The length of the CDR3 is 14 residues.

The V gene is TRBV11-1, the J gene TRBJ1-5; D gene ambiguous. V lost 6 bases to trimming and J lost 3 bases, with 12 bases between them. This CDR3 is 14 amino acids long. The germline gives CDR1 SGHAT, CDR2 FQDESV (reference sequence). CDR3 residues: CASSRNGINQPQHF. CDR3 nucleotides: TGTGCCAGCAGTCGAAACGGAATCAATCAGCCCCAGCATTTT. The whole variable domain, remainder taken from reference TRBV11-1 and TRBJ1-5, is EAEVAQSPRYKITEKSQAVAFWCDPISGHATLYWYRQILGQGPELLVQFQDESVVDDSQLPKDRFSAERLKGVDSTLKIQPAELGDSAMYLCASSRNGINQPQHFGDGTRLSIL.

The J gene is TRBJ2-3, the V gene TRBV7-2; D not resolved. CDR3 size: 17 residues. CDR1 and CDR2 (germline): SGHTA, FQGNSA. V lost 1 base, J lost 1 base, and 15 bases lay in between. The CDR3, as DNA: TGTGCCAGCAGCTTAGACCTCGTCCGGGCAGGCACAGATACGCAGTATTTT. Protein sequence: CASSLDLVRAGTDTQYF.

In this sample, this clone turned up once. A much larger clone lies a single base off, so this may be a read error. The sample contains more than one DNA sequence encoding this CDR3. The chain employs TRBV5-1 and TRBJ2-5; D is unclear. Germline-derived CDR1 and CDR2 are SGHRS and YFSETQ. Trimming pared 0 bases from V and 2 bases from J, leaving 2 bases between. This CDR3 region has 12 residues. The CDR3: CASSLAQETQYF. The CDR3 bases are TGCGCCAGCAGCTTGGCACAAGAGACCCAGTACTTC.

The chain has TRBV9 and TRBJ2-2; maybe TRBD1 (5 bases). With 2 bases removed from V and 0 bases from J, the gap between germline ends came to 14 bases. This CDR3 region has 17 residues. Germline V gene lookup returns CDR1 SGDLS and CDR2 YYNGEE. The CDR3 DNA sequence: TGTGCCAGCAGCGTGGGGCAGGGTACCCCGAACACCGGGGAGCTGTTTTTT. It codes for CASSVGQGTPNTGELFF.

The rearrangement uses TRBV5-4 and TRBJ2-3; possible D gene TRBD2, 5 bases. Between the trimmed V and J ends, which lost 0 bases and 2 bases, there was a span of 7 bases. The CDR3 totals 14 residues. Germline assignment: CDR1 SGHNT and CDR2 YYREEE (reference sequence). The CDR3 bases are TGTGCCAGCAGCTTGGGACTACCCACAGATACGCAGTATTTT. Translation: CASSLGLPTDTQYF. Filled out from reference TRBV5-4 and TRBJ2-3, the complete variable domain reads ETGVTQSPTHLIKTRGQQVTLRCSSQSGHNTVSWYQQALGQGPQFIFQYYREEENGRGNFPPRFSGLQFPNYSSELNVNALELDDSALYLCASSLGLPTDTQYFGPGTRLTVL.

This clone was detected once. This chain connects TRBV11-2 to TRBJ1-3; possible D gene TRBD1, 5 bases. Trimming removed 3 bases from V and 1 base from J, with 7 bases in between. Germline V gives CDR1 SGHAT, CDR2 FQNNGV. The CDR3 length is 14 residues. CDR3 loop: CASSFRESGNTIYF. The CDR3, as DNA: TGTGCCAGCAGCTTCAGGGAATCTGGAAACACCATATATTTT.

CDR3 in DNA: TGTGCCACCCTGACAGGGTACACAGATACGCAGTATTTT. Its protein product is CATLTGYTDTQYF. V gene TRBV15 combines with J gene TRBJ2-3, with 7 bases aligning to TRBD1. This CDR3 comprises 13 residues. Trimming at V came to 8 bases and at J to 2 bases, leaving 4 bases not matched to a gene. The germline gives CDR1 LNHNV, CDR2 YYDKDF (reference sequence).

The rearrangement joins TRBV28 to TRBJ1-2; the D is unclear. Germline values: CDR1 MDHEN, CDR2 SYDVKM. This CDR3 is 13 amino acids long. With 3 bases removed from V and 1 base from J, the gap between germline ends came to 6 bases. CDR3 residues: CASSFSFNYGYTF. CDR3 nucleotide sequence: TGTGCCAGCAGTTTTTCGTTTAACTATGGCTACACCTTC.

The chain uses TRBV7-2 and TRBJ2-7; D is uncertain. This CDR3 spans 14 amino acids. CDR1 is SGHTA and CDR2 is FQGNSA in the germline V gene. V lost 0 bases and J lost 0, with 6 bases in between. CDR3 in amino acids: CASSLAAASYEQYF. The DNA for the CDR3 is TGTGCCAGCAGCTTAGCGGCAGCCTCCTACGAGCAGTACTTC.

The rearrangement joins TRBV7-9 to TRBJ2-1, with TRBD1 matching over 10 bases. Looked up from germline, CDR1 is SEHNR and CDR2 is FQNEAQ (reference sequence). The CDR3 spans 14 residues. The V gene end was trimmed by 4 bases and the J gene end by 9 bases; junction bases not matched to a gene: 6. The CDR3 nucleotides read TGTGCCAGCAGCTCCTACGGGACAGGGGTTGAGCAGTTCTTC. It yields the protein CASSSYGTGVEQFF.

To note about this clone: This CDR3 is also generated by other DNA sequences in the sample. The chain uses TRBV11-2 and TRBJ2-7; perhaps TRBD1 as D (5 bases). The CDR3 is made up of 12 amino acids. Germline-derived CDR1 and CDR2 are SGHAT and FQNNGV. The V end was cut by 5 bases, the J end by 3 bases, with 8 bases between. DNA of the CDR3: TGTGCCAGCAGCCGCCAGGGCTACGAGCAGTACTTC. This codes for CASSRQGYEQYF.

For this clone: The sample holds other DNA sequences that translate to the same CDR3. This rearrangement joins TRBV7-3 to TRBJ2-3, with 15 bases fitting TRBD2. The CDR3 has 16 amino acids. Germline V gene data show CDR1 as SGHTA and CDR2 as FQGTGA. The V and J ends lost 4 bases and 3 bases, in that order; junction bases with no gene match: 2. CDR3 sequence (DNA): TGTGCCAGCAGCTCGGGACTAGCGGGAGGAACAGATACGCAGTATTTT. As protein: CASSSGLAGGTDTQYF.

The rearrangement links TRBV2 to TRBJ2-5, with 11 bases matching TRBD2. The J call may be incorrect, as the DNA end agrees better with TRBJ2-7. The CDR3 runs to 14 residues. The germline V gene has CDR1 SNHLY and CDR2 FYNNEI. CDR3 bases: TGTGCCAGCAAGCTAGCGGGAGGCTCCTACGAGCAGTACTTC. This translates into CASKLAGGSYEQYF.

CDR3 in amino acids: CSVGQALGNEQFF. In DNA, the CDR3 is TGCAGCGTTGGACAGGCATTGGGCAATGAGCAGTTCTTC. The chain uses TRBV29-1 and TRBJ2-1; tentatively, D is TRBD1 (6 bases). The CDR3 runs 13 residues. Trimming removed 4 bases at V and 6 bases at J, with 13 bases between. Germline CDR1 is SQVTM and CDR2 is ANQGSEA.

V is TRBV19 and J is TRBJ2-7; D is ambiguous. V was shortened by 3 bases and J by 5 bases, with 11 bases between the two germline ends. The CDR3 has 13 residues. Germline values: CDR1 LNHDA, CDR2 SQIVND (reference sequence). The CDR3 region is CASSIPPDNEQYF. The CDR3 nucleotides are TGTGCCAGTAGTATCCCCCCTGATAACGAGCAGTACTTC.

The V and J genes are TRBV7-8 and TRBJ1-5, with D possibly matching TRBD1 (6 bases). In germline, CDR1 is SGHVS, CDR2 FQNEAQ. V shed 4 bases and J shed 4 bases, with 17 bases lying between them. This CDR3 is built from 16 residues. CDR3 residues: CASSSSPTGKNQPQHF. CDR3 bases: TGTGCCAGCAGCTCCTCCCCTACAGGGAAGAATCAGCCCCAGCATTTT.

The chain links TRBV9 to TRBJ2-6, with TRBD1 as a possible D gene (5 bases). From germline, CDR1 is SGDLS and CDR2 YYNGEE. The CDR3 contains 15 residues. The V end lost 5 bases, the J end lost 0 bases, and 9 bases lay between the germline ends. The CDR3 DNA sequence: TGTGCCAGCAGTCTAGGGGCCTCTGGGGCCAACGTCCTGACTTTC. As protein: CASSLGASGANVLTF. Together with reference TRBV9 and TRBJ2-6, the CDR3 gives the full variable domain: DSGVTQTPKHLITATGQRVTLRCSPRSGDLSVYWYQQSLDQGLQFLIQYYNGEERAKGNILERFSAQQFPDLHSELNLSSLELGDSALYFCASSLGASGANVLTFGAGSRLTVL.

V and J are TRBV5-1 and TRBJ1-3; the match to TRBD1 covers 7 bases. CDR1 and CDR2 (germline): SGHRS, YFSETQ. This CDR3 has 16 amino acids. V gave up 3 bases and J gave up 0 bases; unmatched junction bases: 6. This CDR3 reads CASSWRTGNSGNTIYF. As DNA, the CDR3 is TGCGCCAGCAGCTGGAGGACAGGAAACTCTGGAAACACCATATATTTT. Full variable domain (missing parts from reference TRBV5-1 and TRBJ1-3): KAGVTQTPRYLIKTRGQQVTLSCSPISGHRSVSWYQQTPGQGLQFLFEYFSETQRNKGNFPGRFSGRQFSNSRSEMNVSTLELGDSALYLCASSWRTGNSGNTIYFGEGSWLTVV.

This clone was counted once. The rearrangement uses TRBV21-1 and TRBJ2-7; the table names TRBD2, a call not compared with the DNA. TRBV21-1 is a pseudogene. The CDR3 sequence is 14 residues long. CDR3 DNA sequence: TGTGCCAGCAGCACACGCCTAGCGGCCTACGAGCAGTACTTC. Its protein product is CASSTRLAAYEQYF.